The T cell receptor (beta chain) under discussion was sequenced for a study of blood T cells in healthy people across ages. Germline V gene data show CDR1 as SGDLS and CDR2 as YYNGEE. The CDR3 is 12 amino acids. PCR was performed a second time for about 7 to 11 cycles using a sample-barcoded 5' primer and a J-beta primer mix. In TCRdb, the 5' RACE reads were re-called with MiXCR into one record per CDR3 protein. The sample holds around 1,000,000 distinct CDR3 sequences; 25% are singletons and the top ten take less than 0.75%. Turning to this clonotype: As yet, its antigen is unknown.

Overall study findings and caveats: As naive T cell percentage varied, TCR beta diversity correlated strongly with it.

This sample was also put to use in a study of T cells of mothers and their children. Turning to that study: Sequencing returned over 8 million TCR beta CDR3 reads per mother and 2.5 million to 3 million per child.

The material sequenced was blood. The chain uses TRBV9 and TRBJ2-5; the D is unclear. The J call is in doubt because the DNA end fits TRBJ2-7 better. The TCR was taken from a girl aged 2-10 years in good health. CDR3 nucleotides: TGTGCCAGCAGCGGATGGGACTACGAGCAGTACTTC. Translation: CASSGWDYEQYF.